The 3 T cell receptor beta chains below were found in one sample sequenced in a study of blood T cell repertoires in COVID-19. The assay was immunoSEQ multiplex PCR, and TCRdb's table has in-frame clones only and misses some. The repertoire consists of fewer than 200,000 clones, with roughly 81% occurring once and the leading ten covering approximately 1.1%. The specimen was peripheral blood. The receptors were sampled from a man aged 35 to 55 with acute or convalescent COVID-19.

The V gene is TRBV13, the J gene TRBJ2-7; 7 bases are a match to TRBD1. V shed 5 bases and J 0 bases; nucleotides not matched to a gene: 13. CDR3 length: 17 residues. Germline loops: CDR1 PRHDT, CDR2 FYEKMQ (reference sequence). This chain's CDR3 is CASSRWDSSNFSYEQYF. In DNA, the CDR3 is TGTGCCAGCAGCCGCTGGGACAGTAGTAACTTCTCCTACGAGCAGTACTTC.

This chain joins TRBV5-4 and TRBJ1-6; 8 bases fit TRBD1. This CDR3 has 17 amino acids. Germline lookup yields CDR1 SGHNT and CDR2 YYREEE (reference sequence). The junction had 14 bases not matched to a gene; V was cut back by 4 bases and J by 8 bases. As DNA, the CDR3 is TGTGCCAGCAGCCCCGGACAGGCAGGGGGCGTATATTCACCCCTCCACTTT. Translated: CASSPGQAGGVYSPLHF. The full variable domain, completed using reference TRBV5-4 and TRBJ1-6, is ETGVTQSPTHLIKTRGQQVTLRCSSQSGHNTVSWYQQALGQGPQFIFQYYREEENGRGNFPPRFSGLQFPNYSSELNVNALELDDSALYLCASSPGQAGGVYSPLHFGNGTRLTVT.

This clone was seen a few times. The rearrangement links TRBV10-2 to TRBJ2-2, with D uncertain. The germline V and J ends were trimmed by 8 bases and 7 bases, with 17 bases remaining between them. The CDR3 loop spans 14 amino acids. CDR1 and CDR2 (germline): WSHSY, SAAADI. The CDR3 nucleotides read TGCGCCAGCGGGCTGTTTCAGTTGGTCGGGGAGCTGTTTTTT. This encodes CASGLFQLVGELFF.